This entry concerns a single T cell receptor beta chain. The junction shows a germline mismatch at one end, possibly a read error. Measured with immunoSEQ multiplex PCR; TCRdb has only the in-frame clones, and not every one. The sample lists 50,000 to 70,000 clones, about 79% occurring once. The data stem from a study of blood T cell repertoires in COVID-19. Whole-study context: COVID-19 samples from acute and convalescent phases originated in the United States, Italy and Spain. T cells, B-cell-depleted T cells, or PBMCs supplied cDNA or gDNA.

The CDR3 consists of 14 residues. Germline V gene lookup returns CDR1 MNHEY and CDR2 SVGAGI. The chain links TRBV6-5 to TRBJ2-7; 7 nucleotides match TRBD1. This receptor was obtained from a human donor in a cohort sampled during active COVID-19. The source material was peripheral blood. The CDR3 is CATSRGRRGWEQYF. The CDR3 nucleotides are TGTGCCACCAGTAGGGGGCGCCGGGGTTGGGAGCAGTACTTC.